This T cell receptor beta chain was retrieved from a study of spatial heterogeneity in lung cancer. Study as a whole: The study consistently detected more beta-chain than alpha-chain sequences. Findings and limits, study-wide: Resection saw ubiquitous expanded tumor TCRs appear in blood more than follow-up did.

As to time point: sample taken at primary tumor resection. Unsorted tumor, nontumor lung tissue or cryopreserved PBMC supplied the whole RNA. Germline assignment: CDR1 LGHNA and CDR2 YSLEER. V dropped 0 bases and J dropped 3 bases, with 11 bases sitting between them. CDR3 length: 15 residues. This clonotype was observed at least ten times. Its antigen is not identified. In TCRdb, the 5' RACE reads were re-called with MiXCR into one record per CDR3 protein. The sample records 75,000 or so distinct CDR3 sequences, approximately 8% being singletons. This sample comprised PBMCs, obtained at surgery. The sequence came from a male donor with early-stage non-small cell lung cancer. The chain joins TRBV4-3 to TRBJ2-5; a possible D gene is TRBD2 (6 bases). The CDR3 is CASSQDMRREETQYF. In DNA, the CDR3 is TGCGCCAGCAGCCAAGATATGAGGAGGGAAGAGACCCAGTACTTC.